Listed here are 16 T cell receptor beta chains from one sample, sequenced in a study of shared clonotypes between healthy human individuals. Clones were read by immunoSEQ multiplex PCR, and TCRdb kept only the in-frame ones, dropping some. The table has 980,000 or so clones, 70% to 85% seen once. The sequencing input was memory CD4+ T cells sorted from blood. Subset described: CD45RA-negative fraction. The receptors originated from a young man in good health.

The chain uses TRBV5-1 and TRBJ1-5, with D maybe TRBD1 (5 bases). Germline CDR1 and CDR2: SGHRS and YFSETQ. Trimming took 1 base from V and 6 from J, leaving 14 bases between them. The CDR3 runs to 15 residues. CDR3 sequence reads: CASSLLGAAGQPQHF. The CDR3 bases are TGCGCCAGCAGCTTGCTAGGGGCCGCCGGTCAGCCCCAGCATTTT.

This clone was observed a few times. The chain links TRBV14 to TRBJ2-3; possibly TRBD2 for D (6 bases). The CDR3 spans 17 residues. Trimming took 3 bases from V and 1 from J, leaving 17 bases between them. The germline V gene has CDR1 SGHDN and CDR2 FVKESK. The CDR3 spells CASSHHTSYPRTDTQYF. The CDR3 DNA reads as TGTGCCAGCAGCCACCATACTAGCTACCCCCGCACAGATACGCAGTATTTT.

In this sample, this clone turned up once. The chain joins TRBV27 to TRBJ2-1; D not certain. The germline gives CDR1 MNHEY, CDR2 SMNVEV (reference sequence). The CDR3 covers 14 residues. V was clipped by 2 bases and J by 5 bases, with 10 bases between them. The CDR3 nucleotides read TGTGCCAGCAGTTTACGTCGGATGGACAATGAGCAGTTCTTC. Amino acid sequence: CASSLRRMDNEQFF.

The J gene is TRBJ1-2, the V gene TRBV6-5, with no clear D. Trimming pared 7 bases from V and 2 bases from J, leaving 14 bases between. The CDR3 runs 14 residues. Germline assignment: CDR1 MNHEY and CDR2 SVGAGI. The CDR3 DNA sequence: TGTGCCAGCACCTCCCGGAATAAAAACTATGGCTACACCTTC. It yields the protein CASTSRNKNYGYTF.

This clone was seen a few times. The sample carries other DNA sequences with the same CDR3. This chain uses TRBV11-2 with TRBJ1-1; TRBD1 aligns across 8 bases. The CDR3 has 15 amino acids. The junction had 6 bases not matched to a gene; V was cut back by 5 bases and J by 1 base. CDR1 is SGHAT and CDR2 is FQNNGV in the germline V gene. The CDR3: CASSPQGAGNTEAFF. CDR3 DNA: TGTGCCAGCAGCCCCCAGGGGGCGGGGAACACTGAAGCTTTCTTT.

The chain recombines TRBV5-8 with TRBJ2-2; TRBD2 matches 13 bases. Germline trimming cut 3 bases from V and 6 bases from J; bases unmatched to any gene: 8. Germline CDR1 and CDR2: SGHTS and YDEGEE. This CDR3 comprises 17 residues. The CDR3: CASSSGLAGSWAGELFF. The CDR3 coding sequence is TGTGCCAGCAGCTCGGGACTAGCGGGGTCCTGGGCCGGGGAGCTGTTTTTT.

V usage is TRBV11-2 and J usage is TRBJ1-1; 7 positions agree with TRBD1. Losses at the gene ends were 4 bases for V and 6 bases for J; bases not matched to a gene: 8. This CDR3 spans 14 amino acids. Germline V lookup: CDR1 SGHAT, CDR2 FQNNGV. CDR3 in DNA: TGTGCCAGCAGCTGGCAGGGGGAACGATCTGAAGCTTTCTTT. Its protein product is CASSWQGERSEAFF.

V gene TRBV5-5 combines with J gene TRBJ2-7; weak D call: TRBD1 (6 bases). The germline V and J ends were trimmed by 0 bases and 4 bases, with 17 bases remaining between them. CDR3 length equals 16 residues. Germline V gives CDR1 SGHKS, CDR2 YYEKEE (reference sequence). DNA of the CDR3: TGTGCCAGCAGCTTGGCCCCTATTGGGGGCGGGTACGAGCAGTACTTC. Protein sequence: CASSLAPIGGGYEQYF.

The chain carries TRBV2 and TRBJ1-2; D ambiguous. This CDR3 is built from 13 residues. Per germline, CDR1 SNHLY and CDR2 FYNNEI. Between the trimmed V and J ends, which lost 6 bases and 5 bases, there was a span of 13 bases. The CDR3 region is CASRTGGLYGYTF. In DNA form, the CDR3 reads TGTGCCAGCAGGACCGGCGGACTGTATGGCTACACCTTC. Full variable domain (outside the CDR3, taken from reference TRBV2 and TRBJ1-2): EPEVTQTPSHQVTQMGQEVILRCVPISNHLYFYWYRQILGQKVEFLVSFYNNEISEKSEIFDDQFSVERPDGSNFTLKIRSTKLEDSAMYFCASRTGGLYGYTFGSGTRLTVV.

CDR3 amino acids: CASSSKLGSYNEQFF. In nucleotides, the CDR3 is TGCGCCAGCAGCTCGAAACTAGGCTCCTACAATGAGCAGTTCTTC. The chain joins TRBV5-1 to TRBJ2-1; maybe TRBD2 (5 bases). CDR3 length equals 15 residues. The germline V gene encodes CDR1 SGHRS and CDR2 YFSETQ. Trimming cost V 3 bases and J 0 bases, with 10 bases left between them.

This clone showed up just a few times. This chain joins TRBV10-1 and TRBJ1-1; the D gene is possibly TRBD1 (5 bases). V was clipped by 6 bases and J by 0 bases, with 8 bases between them. This CDR3 spans 13 amino acids. Germline assignment: CDR1 WNHNN and CDR2 SYGVQD (reference sequence). CDR3 DNA sequence: TGCGCCAGCAGAATGGACATGAACACTGAAGCTTTCTTT. Protein: CASRMDMNTEAFF.

For this clone: The sample has other DNA sequences that encode this CDR3 too. This chain connects TRBV2 to TRBJ1-2, with D uncertain. With 5 bases removed from V and 6 bases from J, the gap between germline ends came to 13 bases. This CDR3 is 13 amino acids long. Germline lookup yields CDR1 SNHLY and CDR2 FYNNEI. CDR3 nucleotide sequence: TGTGCCAGCAGTCCCACCGGGTTGGATGGCTACACCTTC. It is translated as CASSPTGLDGYTF.

The V call is TRBV7-9, the J call TRBJ2-2; 9 bases align to TRBD1. V lost 7 bases to trimming and J lost 0 bases; unmatched junction nucleotides: 6. This CDR3 has 16 amino acids. Per the germline V gene, CDR1 is SEHNR and CDR2 is FQNEAQ (reference sequence). CDR3 in DNA: TGTGCCAGCAACCCGGGACAGGGTTCGAACACCGGGGAGCTGTTTTTT. It codes for CASNPGQGSNTGELFF.

The chain uses TRBV30 and TRBJ1-5, with D unresolved. Germline CDR1 and CDR2: GTSNPN and SVGIG (reference sequence). Trimming cost V 0 bases and J 3 bases, with 9 bases left between them. The CDR3 loop spans 14 amino acids. The CDR3 DNA reads as TGTGCCTGGAGTGTTAAAGGGTTCAATCAGCCCCAGCATTTT. Residues: CAWSVKGFNQPQHF. Full variable domain (rest looked up from reference TRBV30 and TRBJ1-5): SQTIHQWPATLVQPVGSPLSLECTVEGTSNPNLYWYRQAAGRGLQLLFYSVGIGQISSEVPQNLSASRPQDRQFILSSKKLLLSDSGFYLCAWSVKGFNQPQHFGDGTRLSIL.

The chain joins TRBV18 to TRBJ2-3, with D maybe TRBD2 (6 bases). The length of the CDR3 is 15 residues. V was shortened by 1 base and J by 1 base, with 9 bases between the two germline ends. CDR1 is KGHSH, CDR2 LQKENI, per germline. CDR3 sequence (DNA): TGTGCCAGCTCACCACTATTAGCGGGCACAGATACGCAGTATTTT. It specifies CASSPLLAGTDTQYF.

The V call is TRBV30, the J call TRBJ2-3; D is unclear. Germline loops: CDR1 GTSNPN, CDR2 SVGIG (reference sequence). Trimming left V 4 bases short and J 4 bases short, with 6 bases between. The CDR3 has 11 residues. CDR3 DNA sequence: TGTGCCTGGAAAATAGCAGATACGCAGTATTTT. Translation: CAWKIADTQYF.